The rows below give T cell receptor beta chains drawn from one sample of a study of T-cell memory formation after mild COVID-19. TCRdb reanalysed the 5' RACE reads using MiXCR and keeps one entry per CDR3 protein. The sample comprises around 370,000 distinct CDR3 sequences, around 21% of which are singletons, and about an eighth rests with the top ten. Sample: PBMCs or a T cell subset sorted from them (not recorded which). The receptors originated from an adult woman who had mild COVID-19 (a few samples of this study predate the infection). Cell type and time point are not known. Both conserved end residues are part of each CDR3. A D gene is named only where the DNA matches it firmly. The size entry is marked missing in some rows and otherwise reads once, few, many or a size class.

CDR3nt | CDR3aa | j_gene | v_gene | d_gene | len | abundance
TGTGCCAGCAGCCCGAGGGGCCGCGGAAGCACAGATACGCAGTATTTT | CASSPRGRGSTDTQYF | TRBJ2-3 | TRBV11-2 | . | 16 | many
TGTGCCAGCTCACAGGACAGAAACTATGGCTACACCTTC | CASSQDRNYGYTF | TRBJ1-2 | TRBV18 | . | 13 | .
TGTGCCAGCAGCGTAGAGGCCACTCGACCGAAATTTAATGAAAAACTGTTTTTT | CASSVEATRPKFNEKLFF | TRBJ1-4 | TRBV9 | . | 18 | few
TGCAGTGCTAGAGAGGCCAGGCCCCCCTACGAGCAGTACTTC | CSAREARPPYEQYF | TRBJ2-7 | TRBV20-1 | . | 14 | .
TGTGCCTGGAGTCAACTACCCGGGGAGCTGTTTTTT | CAWSQLPGELFF | TRBJ2-2 | TRBV30 | . | 12 | .
TGTGCCAGCAGGGAAAGCACAGATACGCAGTATTTT | CASRESTDTQYF | TRBJ2-3 | TRBV12-3/TRBV12-4 | . | 12 | many
TGTGCCAGCAGCGATCAGGGGGTCAATCAGCCCCAGCATTTT | CASSDQGVNQPQHF | TRBJ1-5 | TRBV7-9 | TRBD1 | 14 | .
TGCAGGGCTAGAGATCGGCAGGGGACCTACAATGAGCAGTTCTTC | CRARDRQGTYNEQFF | TRBJ2-1 | TRBV20-1 | . | 15 | .
TGTGCCAGCAGACTAGGGCAGGTACCGAGGACCGGGGAGCTGTTTTTT | CASRLGQVPRTGELFF | TRBJ2-2 | TRBV5-6 | . | 16 | .
TGTGCCAGCAGCACATTAGGGGGGGCGTACGAGCAGTACTTC | CASSTLGGAYEQYF | TRBJ2-7 | TRBV12-3/TRBV12-4 | . | 14 | few
TGTGCCAGCAGCCGAGGACCCCGTGGGGTGAATGAGCAGTTCTTC | CASSRGPRGVNEQFF | TRBJ2-1 | TRBV12-3/TRBV12-4 | . | 15 | .
TGTGCCAGCAGCTTAGAGTCCCCCGGGACAGGTCCCCCAGATACGCAGTATTTT | CASSLESPGTGPPDTQYF | TRBJ2-3 | TRBV7-8 | TRBD1 | 18 | few
TGTGCCAGCAGCTTTCCCCAACTAGTAGAGACCCAGTACTTC | CASSFPQLVETQYF | TRBJ2-5 | TRBV5-6 | . | 14 | few
TGTGCCAGCAGCAAAGGATGTGCCCAGTACTTC | CASSKGCAQYF | TRBJ2-7 | TRBV21-1 | . | 11 | once
TGCGCCAGCAGCTTAGGGACGATGAAGAACACTGAAGCTTTCTTT | CASSLGTMKNTEAFF | TRBJ1-1 | TRBV5-1 | . | 15 | few
TGCAGCGCTGCCCATCCCACAGATTTTACGCAGTATTTT | CSAAHPTDFTQYF | TRBJ2-3 | TRBV29-1 | . | 13 | few
TGCGCCAGCAGCATGGGGCCCGGGAGCTCTGGGGCCAACGTCCTGACTTTC | CASSMGPGSSGANVLTF | TRBJ2-6 | TRBV5-1 | . | 17 | .
TGCGCCAGCAGCCAAGTCAGAGGATGGGAGAGTGAGCAGTTCTTC | CASSQVRGWESEQFF | TRBJ2-1 | TRBV4-3 | . | 15 | few